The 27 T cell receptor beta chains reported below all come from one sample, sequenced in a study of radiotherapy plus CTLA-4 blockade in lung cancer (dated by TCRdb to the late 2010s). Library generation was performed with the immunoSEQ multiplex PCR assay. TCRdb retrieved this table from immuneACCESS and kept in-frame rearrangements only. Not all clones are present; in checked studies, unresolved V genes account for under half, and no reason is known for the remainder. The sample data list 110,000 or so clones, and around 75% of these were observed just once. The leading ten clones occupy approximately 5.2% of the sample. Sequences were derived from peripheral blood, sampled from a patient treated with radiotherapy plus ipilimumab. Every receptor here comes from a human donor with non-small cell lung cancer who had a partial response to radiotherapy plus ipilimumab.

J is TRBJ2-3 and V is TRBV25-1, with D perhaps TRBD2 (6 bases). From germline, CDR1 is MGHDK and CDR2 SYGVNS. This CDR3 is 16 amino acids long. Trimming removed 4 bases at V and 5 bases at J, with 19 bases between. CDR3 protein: CASSGPEGRRGDTQYF. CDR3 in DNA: TGTGCCAGCAGTGGACCCGAGGGGAGGCGGGGAGATACGCAGTATTTT.

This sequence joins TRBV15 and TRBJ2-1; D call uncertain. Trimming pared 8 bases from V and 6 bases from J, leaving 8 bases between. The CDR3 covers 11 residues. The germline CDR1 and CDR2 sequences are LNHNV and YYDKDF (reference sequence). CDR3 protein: CATSLVNEQFF. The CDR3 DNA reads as TGTGCCACCTCACTCGTCAATGAGCAGTTCTTC.

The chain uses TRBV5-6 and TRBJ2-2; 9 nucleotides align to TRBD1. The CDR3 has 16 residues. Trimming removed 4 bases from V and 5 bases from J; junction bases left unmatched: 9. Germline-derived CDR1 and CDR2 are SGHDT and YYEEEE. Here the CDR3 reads CASSDGQGMITGELFF. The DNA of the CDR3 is TGTGCCAGCAGCGATGGACAGGGGATGATTACCGGGGAGCTGTTTTTT.

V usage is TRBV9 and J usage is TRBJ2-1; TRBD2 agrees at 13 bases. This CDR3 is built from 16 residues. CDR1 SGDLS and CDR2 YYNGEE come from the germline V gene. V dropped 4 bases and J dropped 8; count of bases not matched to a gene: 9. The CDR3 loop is CASSLRTSGSADEQFF. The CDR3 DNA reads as TGTGCCAGCAGCCTAAGGACTAGCGGGAGTGCTGATGAGCAGTTCTTC.

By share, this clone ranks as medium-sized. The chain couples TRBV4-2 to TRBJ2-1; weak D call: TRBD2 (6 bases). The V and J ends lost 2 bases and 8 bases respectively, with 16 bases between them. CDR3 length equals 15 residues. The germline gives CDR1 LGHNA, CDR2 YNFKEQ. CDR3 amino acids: CASSQRWASADEQFF. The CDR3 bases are TGTGCCAGCAGCCAAAGGTGGGCTAGCGCTGATGAGCAGTTCTTC.

Written as DNA, the CDR3 is TGTGCCAGCAGCTTGGGGCATATAACTCCCACAGATACGCAGTATTTT. This translates into CASSLGHITPTDTQYF. The V gene is TRBV7-2, the J gene TRBJ2-3, with a possible D match to TRBD1 (5 bases). V gave up 3 bases and J gave up 2 bases, with 15 bases separating them. This CDR3 comprises 16 residues. Looked up from germline, CDR1 is SGHTA and CDR2 is FQGNSA.

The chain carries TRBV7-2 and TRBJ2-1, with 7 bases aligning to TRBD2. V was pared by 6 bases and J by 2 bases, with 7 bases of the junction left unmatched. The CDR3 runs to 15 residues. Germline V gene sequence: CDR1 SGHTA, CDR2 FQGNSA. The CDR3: CASSPSSGAYNEQFF. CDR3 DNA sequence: TGTGCCAGCAGTCCTTCTAGCGGCGCCTACAATGAGCAGTTCTTC.

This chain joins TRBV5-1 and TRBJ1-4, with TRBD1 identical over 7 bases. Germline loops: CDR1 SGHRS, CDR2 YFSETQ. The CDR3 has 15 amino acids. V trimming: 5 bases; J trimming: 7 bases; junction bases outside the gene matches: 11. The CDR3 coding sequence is TGCGCCAGCAGACAAGGAAGGGACAGTGCTGAAAAACTGTTTTTT. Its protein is CASRQGRDSAEKLFF.

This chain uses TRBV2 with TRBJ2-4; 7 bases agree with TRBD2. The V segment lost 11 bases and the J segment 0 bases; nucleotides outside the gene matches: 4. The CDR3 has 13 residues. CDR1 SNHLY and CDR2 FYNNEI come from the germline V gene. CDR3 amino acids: CAGGDLAKNIQYF. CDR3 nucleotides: TGTGCCGGGGGGGACCTAGCCAAAAACATTCAGTACTTC.

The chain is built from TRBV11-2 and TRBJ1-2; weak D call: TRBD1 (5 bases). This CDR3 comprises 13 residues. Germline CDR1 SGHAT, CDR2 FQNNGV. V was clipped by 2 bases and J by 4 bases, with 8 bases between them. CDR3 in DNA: TGTGCCAGCAGCTTACAGGGCGGCTATGGCTACACCTTC. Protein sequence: CASSLQGGYGYTF.

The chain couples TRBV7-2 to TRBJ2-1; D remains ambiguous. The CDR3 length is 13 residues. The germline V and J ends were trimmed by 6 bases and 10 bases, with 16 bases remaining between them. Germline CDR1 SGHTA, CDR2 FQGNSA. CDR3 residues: CASSRLETREQFF. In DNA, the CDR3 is TGTGCCAGCAGTCGCCTAGAAACGCGGGAGCAGTTCTTC.

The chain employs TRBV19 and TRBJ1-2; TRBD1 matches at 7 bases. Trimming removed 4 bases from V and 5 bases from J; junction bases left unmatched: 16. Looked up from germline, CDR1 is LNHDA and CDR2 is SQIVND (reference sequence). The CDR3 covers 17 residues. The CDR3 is CASSTRDSLSVRYGYTF. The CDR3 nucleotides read TGTGCCAGTAGTACCCGGGACAGTCTTTCCGTGCGTTATGGCTACACCTTC.

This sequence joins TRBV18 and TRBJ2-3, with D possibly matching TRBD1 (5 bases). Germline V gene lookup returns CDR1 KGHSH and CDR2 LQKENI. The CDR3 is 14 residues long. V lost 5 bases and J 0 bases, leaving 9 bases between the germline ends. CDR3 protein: CASSEQASTDTQYF. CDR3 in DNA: TGTGCCAGCTCAGAACAGGCGAGCACAGATACGCAGTATTTT.

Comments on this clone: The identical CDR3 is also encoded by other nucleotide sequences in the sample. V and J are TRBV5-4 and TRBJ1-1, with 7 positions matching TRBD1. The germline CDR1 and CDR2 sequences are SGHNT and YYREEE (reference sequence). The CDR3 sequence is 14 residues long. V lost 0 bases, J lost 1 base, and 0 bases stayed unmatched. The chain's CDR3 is CASSLDRGNTEAFF. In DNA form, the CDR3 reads TGTGCCAGCAGCTTGGACAGGGGGAACACTGAAGCTTTCTTT.

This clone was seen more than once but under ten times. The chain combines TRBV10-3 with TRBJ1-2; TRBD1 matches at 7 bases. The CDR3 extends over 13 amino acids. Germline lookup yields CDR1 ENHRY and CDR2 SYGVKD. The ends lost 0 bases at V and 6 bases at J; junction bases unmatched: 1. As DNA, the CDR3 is TGTGCCATCAGTGAGTCAGGGACAGATGGCTACACCTTC. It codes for CAISESGTDGYTF.

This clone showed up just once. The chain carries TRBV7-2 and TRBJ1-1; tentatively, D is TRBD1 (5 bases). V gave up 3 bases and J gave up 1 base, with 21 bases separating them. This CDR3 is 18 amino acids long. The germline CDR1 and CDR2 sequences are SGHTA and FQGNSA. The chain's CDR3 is CASSFKGSKTTGNTEAFF. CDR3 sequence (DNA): TGTGCCAGCAGCTTTAAGGGGTCGAAAACTACAGGGAACACTGAAGCTTTCTTT. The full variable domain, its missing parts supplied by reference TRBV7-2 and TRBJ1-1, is GAGVSQSPSNKVTEKGKDVELRCDPISGHTALYWYRQSLGQGLEFLIYFQGNSAPDKSGLPSDRFSAERTGGSVSTLTIQRTQQEDSAVYLCASSFKGSKTTGNTEAFFGQGTRLTVV.

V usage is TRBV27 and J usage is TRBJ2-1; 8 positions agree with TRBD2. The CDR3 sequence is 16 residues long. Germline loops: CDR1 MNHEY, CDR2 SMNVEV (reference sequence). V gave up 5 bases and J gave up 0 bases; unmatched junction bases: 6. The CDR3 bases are TGTGCCAGCAGTGAGACTAGCGAGCGCTCCTACAATGAGCAGTTCTTC. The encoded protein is CASSETSERSYNEQFF.

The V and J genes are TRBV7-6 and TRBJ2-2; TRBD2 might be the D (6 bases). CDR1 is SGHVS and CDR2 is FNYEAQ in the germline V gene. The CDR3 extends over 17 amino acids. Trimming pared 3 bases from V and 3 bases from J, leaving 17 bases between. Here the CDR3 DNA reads TGTGCCAGCAGCTTCACGCCGGGAGTTAGTCACACCGGGGAGCTGTTTTTT. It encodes CASSFTPGVSHTGELFF. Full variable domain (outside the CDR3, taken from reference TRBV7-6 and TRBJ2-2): GAGVSQSPRYKVTKRGQDVALRCDPISGHVSLYWYRQALGQGPEFLTYFNYEAQQDKSGLPNDRFSAERPEGSISTLTIQRTEQRDSAMYRCASSFTPGVSHTGELFFGEGSRLTVL.

CDR3 sequence reads: CASTHKRQGNSPLHF. The CDR3 nucleotides are TGTGCCAGTACCCACAAAAGACAGGGAAATTCACCCCTCCACTTT. The genes are TRBV19 and TRBJ1-6; 7 bases map to TRBD1. Germline V gene data show CDR1 as LNHDA and CDR2 as SQIVND (reference sequence). The CDR3 loop spans 15 amino acids. The V segment lost 7 bases and the J segment 7 bases; nucleotides outside the gene matches: 10.

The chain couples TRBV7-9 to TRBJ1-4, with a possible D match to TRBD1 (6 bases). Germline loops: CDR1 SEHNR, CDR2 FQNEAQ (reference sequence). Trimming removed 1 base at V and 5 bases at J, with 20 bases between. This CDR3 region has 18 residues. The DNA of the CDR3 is TGTGCCAGCAGCTTAGGGCAGGACAGCAGAAGTAAAAATGAAAAACTGTTTTTT. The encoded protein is CASSLGQDSRSKNEKLFF. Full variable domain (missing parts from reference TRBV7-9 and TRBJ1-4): DTGVSQNPRHKITKRGQNVTFRCDPISEHNRLYWYRQTLGQGPEFLTYFQNEAQLEKSRLLSDRFSAERPKGSFSTLEIQRTEQGDSAMYLCASSLGQDSRSKNEKLFFGSGTQLSVL.

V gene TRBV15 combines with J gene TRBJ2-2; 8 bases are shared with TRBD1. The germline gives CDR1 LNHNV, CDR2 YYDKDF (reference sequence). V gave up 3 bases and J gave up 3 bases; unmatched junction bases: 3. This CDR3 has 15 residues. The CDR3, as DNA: TGTGCCACCAGCAGGTGGACAGGGTACACCGGGGAGCTGTTTTTT. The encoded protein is CATSRWTGYTGELFF.

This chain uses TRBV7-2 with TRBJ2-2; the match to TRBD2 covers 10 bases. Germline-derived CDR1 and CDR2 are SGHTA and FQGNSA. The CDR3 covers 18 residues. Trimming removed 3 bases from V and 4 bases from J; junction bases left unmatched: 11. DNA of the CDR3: TGTGCCAGCAGCTTTGAAGCTAGCGGGAGTTTCAGCACCGGGGAGCTGTTTTTT. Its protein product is CASSFEASGSFSTGELFF.

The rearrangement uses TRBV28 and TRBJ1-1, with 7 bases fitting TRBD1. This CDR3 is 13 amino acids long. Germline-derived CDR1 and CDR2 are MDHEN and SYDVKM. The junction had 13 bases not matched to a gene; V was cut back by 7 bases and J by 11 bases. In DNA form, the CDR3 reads TGTGCCAGCATCCTCAGACAGACAGGGCGGGCTTTCTTT. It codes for CASILRQTGRAFF.

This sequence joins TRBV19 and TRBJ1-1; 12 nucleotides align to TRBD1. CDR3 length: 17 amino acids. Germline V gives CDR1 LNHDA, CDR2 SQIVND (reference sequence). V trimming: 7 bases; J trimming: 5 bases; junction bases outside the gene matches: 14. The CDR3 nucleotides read TGTGCCAGTACCCCATCGGGACAGGGGGCCCTAAGGACTGAAGCTTTCTTT. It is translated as CASTPSGQGALRTEAFF.

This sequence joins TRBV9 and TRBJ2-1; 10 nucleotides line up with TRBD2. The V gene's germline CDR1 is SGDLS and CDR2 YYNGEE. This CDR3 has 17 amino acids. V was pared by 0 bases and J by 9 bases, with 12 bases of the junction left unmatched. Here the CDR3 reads CASSVGFGTSGTGEQFF. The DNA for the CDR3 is TGTGCCAGCAGCGTAGGCTTTGGCACTAGCGGGACGGGTGAGCAGTTCTTC.

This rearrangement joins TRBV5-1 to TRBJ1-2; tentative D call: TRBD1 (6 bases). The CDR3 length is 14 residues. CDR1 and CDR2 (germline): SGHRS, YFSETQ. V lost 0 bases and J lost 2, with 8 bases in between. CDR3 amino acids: CASSLGQVNYGYTF. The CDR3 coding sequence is TGCGCCAGCAGCTTGGGACAGGTCAACTATGGCTACACCTTC.

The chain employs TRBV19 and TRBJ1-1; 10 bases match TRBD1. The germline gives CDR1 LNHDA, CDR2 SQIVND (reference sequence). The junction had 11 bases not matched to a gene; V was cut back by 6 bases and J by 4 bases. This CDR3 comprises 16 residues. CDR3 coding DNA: TGTGCCAGTAGCACGACGGACAGGGGGTATTCCACTGAAGCTTTCTTT. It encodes CASSTTDRGYSTEAFF.